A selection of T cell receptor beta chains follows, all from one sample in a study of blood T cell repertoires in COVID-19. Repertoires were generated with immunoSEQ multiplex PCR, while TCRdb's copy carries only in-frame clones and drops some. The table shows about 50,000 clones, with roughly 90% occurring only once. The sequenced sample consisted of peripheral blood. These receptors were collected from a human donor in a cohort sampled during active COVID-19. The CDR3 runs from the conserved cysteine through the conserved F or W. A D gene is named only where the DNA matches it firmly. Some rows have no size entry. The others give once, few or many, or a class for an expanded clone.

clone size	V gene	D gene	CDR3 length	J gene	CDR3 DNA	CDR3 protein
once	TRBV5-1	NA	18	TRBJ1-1	TGCGCCAGCAGCTTGGCATCGGACCCAGGGATTTGGAACACTGAAGCTTTCTTT	CASSLASDPGIWNTEAFF
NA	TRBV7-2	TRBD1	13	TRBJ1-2	TGTGCCAGCAGCTTAGGACAGGGCTGGGGCTACACCTTC	CASSLGQGWGYTF
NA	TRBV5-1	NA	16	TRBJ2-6	TGCGCCAGCAGCTCTGGAGGCGGGGCTGGGGCCAACGTCCTGACTTTC	CASSSGGGAGANVLTF
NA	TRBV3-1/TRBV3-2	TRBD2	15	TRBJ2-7	TGTGCCAGCAGCCATGAAGGACTAGCGTCCTACGAGCAGTACTTC	CASSHEGLASYEQYF
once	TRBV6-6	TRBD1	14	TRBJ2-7	TGTGCCAGCAGCCAGGACAGGACAGCCTACGAGCAGTACTTC	CASSQDRTAYEQYF
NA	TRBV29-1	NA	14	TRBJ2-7	TGCAGCGTTGATGGGACTGAAAACTCCTACGAGCAGTACTTC	CSVDGTENSYEQYF
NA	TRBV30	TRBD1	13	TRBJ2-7	TGTGCCTCCGAGGGACAGGGGTTTTACGAGCAGTACTTC	CASEGQGFYEQYF
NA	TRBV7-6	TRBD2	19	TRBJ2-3	TGTGCCAGCAGCGCAACCGGGACTAGCGGGAGGAGGAGCACAGATACGCAGTATTTT	CASSATGTSGRRSTDTQYF
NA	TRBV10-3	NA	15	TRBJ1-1	TGTGCCATCAGTGAGTCTAGAGGACAAAACACTGAAGCTTTCTTT	CAISESRGQNTEAFF
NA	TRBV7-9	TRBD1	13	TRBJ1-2	TGTGCCAGCAGCCGGACAGGGAGCTATGGCTACACCTTC	CASSRTGSYGYTF
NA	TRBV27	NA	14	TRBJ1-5	TGTGCCAGCAGTTTATATGCCTACAATCAGCCCCAGCATTTT	CASSLYAYNQPQHF
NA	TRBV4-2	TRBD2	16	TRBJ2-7	TGTGCCAGCAGCCAAGATTTCGGGGGGGCCTCCTACGAGCAGTACTTC	CASSQDFGGASYEQYF
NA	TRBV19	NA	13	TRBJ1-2	TGTGCCAGTAGTGCACAGGGCTACTATGGCTACACCTTC	CASSAQGYYGYTF
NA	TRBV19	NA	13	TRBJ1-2	TGTGCCAGTAGAACAGGGTCTGTCTATGGCTACACCTTC	CASRTGSVYGYTF
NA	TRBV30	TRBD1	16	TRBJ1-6	TGTGCCTGGAGTCTAGCAGGACAGGCCCCAAATTCACCCCTCCACTTT	CAWSLAGQAPNSPLHF
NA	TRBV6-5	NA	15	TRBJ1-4	TGTGCCAGCAGTTACGGGGGGGGCACTAATGAAAAACTGTTTTTT	CASSYGGGTNEKLFF
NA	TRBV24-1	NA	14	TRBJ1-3	TGTGCCACCAGTGATTCAGGCCTTGGAAACACCATATATTTT	CATSDSGLGNTIYF
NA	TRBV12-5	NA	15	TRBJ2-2	TGTGCTAGTGCCCTTTGGGGCCGCGCCACCGGGGAGCTGTTTTTT	CASALWGRATGELFF
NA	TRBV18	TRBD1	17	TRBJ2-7	TGTGCCAGCTCACCAACGACCGGGACAGGGGGCAAGTACGAGCAGTACTTC	CASSPTTGTGGKYEQYF
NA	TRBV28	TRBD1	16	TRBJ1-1	TGTGCCAGCACGCTTTTACCCGGGACAGGGGGGAAAGCAGCTTTCTTT	CASTLLPGTGGKAAFF
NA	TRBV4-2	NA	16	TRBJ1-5	TGTGCCAGCAGCCAAGACCGGGACAAGGGTAATCAGCCCCAGCATTTT	CASSQDRDKGNQPQHF
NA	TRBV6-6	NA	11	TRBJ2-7	TGTGCCAGCAGATACCGGTACGAGCAGTACTTC	CASRYRYEQYF
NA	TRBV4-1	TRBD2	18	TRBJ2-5	TGCGCCAGCAGCCCTGATCAGGGTAGCGGGAGGGCCTGGGAGACCCAGTACTTC	CASSPDQGSGRAWETQYF
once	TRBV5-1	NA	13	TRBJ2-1	TGCGCCAGCAGCTTGGCGACCGGGGATGAGCAGTTCTTC	CASSLATGDEQFF
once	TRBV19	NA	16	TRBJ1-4	TGTGCCAGTAGTATCAGGGGCGGACTCATCGATGAAAAACTGTTTTTT	CASSIRGGLIDEKLFF
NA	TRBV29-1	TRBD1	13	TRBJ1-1	TGCAGCGCCTCACAGGGGGTCGGCACTGAAGCTTTCTTT	CSASQGVGTEAFF
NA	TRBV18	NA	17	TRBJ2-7	TGTGCCAGCTCACCAAGCTTGGGAGTATACGGAGCCTACGAGCAGTACTTC	CASSPSLGVYGAYEQYF
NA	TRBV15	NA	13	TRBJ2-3	TGTGCCACCGGTTTTGACTTGCCAGATACGCAGTATTTT	CATGFDLPDTQYF
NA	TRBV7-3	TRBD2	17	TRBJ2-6	TGTGCCAGCAGCTTTAGCGGGAGGGCCTCTGGGGCCAACGTCCTGACTTTC	CASSFSGRASGANVLTF
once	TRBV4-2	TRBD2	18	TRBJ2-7	TGTGCCAGCAGCCAAGGGGGCTGGCGGGAGGAGGTCTCCTACGAGCAGTACTTC	CASSQGGWREEVSYEQYF
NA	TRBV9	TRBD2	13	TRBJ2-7	TGTGCCAGCAGCGTAATTGGGAGGGGCGAGCAGTACTTC	CASSVIGRGEQYF
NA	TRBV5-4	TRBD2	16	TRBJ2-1	TGTGCCAGCAGCTCGCCGGGACTAGCGGGAGGAAATGAGCAGTTCTTC	CASSSPGLAGGNEQFF
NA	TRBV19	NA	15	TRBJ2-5	TGTGCCAGTAGTATAGGGGGAGCGGTGGGGGAGACCCAGTACTTC	CASSIGGAVGETQYF
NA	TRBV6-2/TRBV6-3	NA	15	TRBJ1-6	TGTGCCAGCAGTTTACAGGTTGGGGTTAATTCACCCCTCCACTTT	CASSLQVGVNSPLHF
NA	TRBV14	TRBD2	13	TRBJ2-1	TGTGCCAGCAGACCTCTAGCGGGCAATGAGCAGTTCTTC	CASRPLAGNEQFF
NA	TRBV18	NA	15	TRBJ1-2	TGTGCCAGCTCACCCACCGTCTCGTCCGGCGGGGGCTACACCTTC	CASSPTVSSGGGYTF
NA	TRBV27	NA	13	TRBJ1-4	TGTGCCAGCAGTCGCCAGGTTAATGAAAAACTGTTTTTT	CASSRQVNEKLFF
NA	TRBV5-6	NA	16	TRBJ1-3	TGTGCCAGCAGCAGAACCGAAGGGGCCTCTGGAAACACCATATATTTT	CASSRTEGASGNTIYF
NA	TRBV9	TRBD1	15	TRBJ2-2	TGTGCCAGCAGCGCAGGGGGCGAGTGGACCGGGGAGCTGTTTTTT	CASSAGGEWTGELFF
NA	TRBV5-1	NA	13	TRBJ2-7	TGCGCCAGCAGCTTGGTACGGGGTAGGGAGCAGTACTTC	CASSLVRGREQYF
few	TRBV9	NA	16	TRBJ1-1	TGTGCCAGCAGCCCGCAATTAACCAGGGGAGTCACTGAAGCTTTCTTT	CASSPQLTRGVTEAFF
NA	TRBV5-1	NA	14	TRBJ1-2	TGCGCCAGCAGCTTTGGGTGGAACGAGGATGGCTACACCTTC	CASSFGWNEDGYTF
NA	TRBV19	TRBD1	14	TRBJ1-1	TGTGCCAGTAGTCCGGACAGGAGGCAGACTGAAGCTTTCTTT	CASSPDRRQTEAFF
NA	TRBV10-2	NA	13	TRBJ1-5	TGCGCCAGCAGTGAACACCTTAATCAGCCCCAGCATTTT	CASSEHLNQPQHF
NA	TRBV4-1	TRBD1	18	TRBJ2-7	TGCGCCAGCAGCCAAGTGAGTCTCATCAAGGCAGGGGGTGGGGAGCAGTACTTC	CASSQVSLIKAGGGEQYF
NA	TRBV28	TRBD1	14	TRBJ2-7	TGTGCCAGCAGATCACGGACAGGGACCTACGAGCAGTACTTC	CASRSRTGTYEQYF
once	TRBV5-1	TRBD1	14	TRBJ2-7	TGCGCCAGCAGCACCACAGGGGCGCCGTACGAGCAGTACTTC	CASSTTGAPYEQYF
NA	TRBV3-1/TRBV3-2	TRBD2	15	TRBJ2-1	TGTGCCAGCATCAGTAGCGGGAGGGCCGGGGAGGAGCAGTTCTTC	CASISSGRAGEEQFF
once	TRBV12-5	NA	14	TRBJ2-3	TGTGCTAGTGGTTTGGCGTTAAGCACAGATACGCAGTATTTT	CASGLALSTDTQYF
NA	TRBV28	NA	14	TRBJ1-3	TGTGCCAGCAGTTTAATGGGGGCGGGAAACACCATATATTTT	CASSLMGAGNTIYF
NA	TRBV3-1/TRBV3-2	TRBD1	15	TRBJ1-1	TGTGCCAGCAGCCAGGCGGGACAGTTGAACACTGAAGCTTTCTTT	CASSQAGQLNTEAFF
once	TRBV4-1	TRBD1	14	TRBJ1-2	TGCGCCAGCAGCCAACAGACAGGGGCCTATGGCTACACCTTC	CASSQQTGAYGYTF
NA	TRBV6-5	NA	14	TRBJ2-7	TGTGCCAGCAGTTACTCGGGGGGTTCCTACGAGCAGTACTTC	CASSYSGGSYEQYF
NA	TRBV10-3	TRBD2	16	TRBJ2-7	TGTGCCATCAGTGAGTCGGGGGGGAGTCTCTCCTACGAGCAGTACTTC	CAISESGGSLSYEQYF
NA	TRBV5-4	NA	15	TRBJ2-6	TGTGCCAGCAGCCCCGGGGTGACTGGGGCCAACGTCCTGACTTTC	CASSPGVTGANVLTF
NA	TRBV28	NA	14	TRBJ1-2	TGTGCCAGCACTCCGAGGGGACTCGACTATGGCTACACCTTC	CASTPRGLDYGYTF
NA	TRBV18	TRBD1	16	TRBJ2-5	TGTGCCAGCTCACCGGACAGGGGGTTCCTCCAAGAGACCCAGTACTTC	CASSPDRGFLQETQYF